Listed below are T cell receptor beta chains from one sample, sequenced in a study of human T cells and chemical hapten exposure. TCRdb passed the RACE reads through MiXCR, listing each CDR3 protein once. The sample has approximately 90,000 distinct CDR3 sequences, 6.5% to 10% seen once. This specimen consisted of whole blood, obtained in connection with sensitization to the hapten diphenylcyclopropenone (DPC). These TCRs come from a man aged 35-49 years with alopecia areata. Some clones in this sample may be carry-over from other donors' samples. CDR3s leave out the opening cysteine and the closing phenylalanine or tryptophan. The size of a clone is reported for some rows only, either as once, few or many, or as a class for expanded clones.

clone_size,v_call,j_call,cdr3_aa
many,TRBV16,TRBJ1-1,ASSLRQGGSTEAF
.,TRBV6-5,TRBJ1-5,ASSYNRVGPQH
few,TRBV5-4,TRBJ1-5,ASSFTGSNQPQH
few,TRBV14,TRBJ1-6,ASSPVGTGARLH
many,TRBV2,TRBJ2-2,ASSEEVQVLTGELF
.,TRBV29-1,TRBJ2-2,SVGLAGDGELF
few,TRBV5-1,TRBJ2-3,ASSQTSDTQY
few,TRBV24-1,TRBJ2-4,ATSDPPGNIQY
few,TRBV21-1,TRBJ2-1,ASSKVRNEQF
few,TRBV29-1,TRBJ2-3,SVLWKSTDTQY
many,TRBV28,TRBJ2-5,ASSTESETQY
.,TRBV9,TRBJ2-3,ASSVGTGEHTDTQY
few,TRBV29-1,TRBJ1-5,SVVVGNSNQPQH
many,TRBV2,TRBJ1-1,ASREPGTGANTEAF
few,TRBV5-7,TRBJ1-5,ASSLDMGPRPQH
many,TRBV6-2/TRBV6-3,TRBJ1-1,ASRLEGGFTEAF
many,TRBV29-1,TRBJ2-7,SVVASGKGTYEQY
few,TRBV14,TRBJ1-1,ASSPQANTEAF
few,TRBV28,TRBJ2-5,ASSRSGVETQY
.,TRBV6-6,TRBJ2-5,ASSSRDRGPNQETQY
many,TRBV4-2,TRBJ2-1,ASSQVLGFSYNEQF
many,TRBV7-2,TRBJ2-7,ASSLGRAYEQY
few,TRBV29-1,TRBJ2-4,SALPSGVAKNIQY
many,TRBV28,TRBJ1-1,ASRLLNTEAF
many,TRBV20-1,TRBJ2-7,SASPGEQY
.,TRBV20-1,TRBJ1-6,SAHRTGGSPLH
.,TRBV25-1,TRBJ1-2,ASSEAGVGYT
few,TRBV5-4,TRBJ1-1,ASSLPDRGTEAF
few,TRBV7-9,TRBJ2-7,ASSLDIRFFDMGQY
.,TRBV7-8,TRBJ2-3,ASSTRGTDTQY
few,TRBV12-3/TRBV12-4,TRBJ1-3,ASNLWTGGTGNTIY
many,TRBV6-5,TRBJ1-5,ASSYSENQPQH
.,TRBV30,TRBJ2-6,AGVPRLGQGASGANVLT
few,TRBV7-9,TRBJ1-6,ASSLVQGNSPLH
.,TRBV10-3,TRBJ2-7,AISPVQDHEQY
.,TRBV7-2,TRBJ2-3,ASSFQTSGTDTQY
.,TRBV7-2,TRBJ1-1,ASSFKTGNTEAF
.,TRBV7-2,TRBJ2-2,ASSLGIGRGDTGELF
few,TRBV6-5,TRBJ1-5,ASAPDRGPNQPQH
few,TRBV15,TRBJ2-7,ATSRESSGSYEQY
many,TRBV5-6,TRBJ1-1,ASSFYQQGIASNTEAF
.,TRBV28,TRBJ1-2,ASSLSANYGYT